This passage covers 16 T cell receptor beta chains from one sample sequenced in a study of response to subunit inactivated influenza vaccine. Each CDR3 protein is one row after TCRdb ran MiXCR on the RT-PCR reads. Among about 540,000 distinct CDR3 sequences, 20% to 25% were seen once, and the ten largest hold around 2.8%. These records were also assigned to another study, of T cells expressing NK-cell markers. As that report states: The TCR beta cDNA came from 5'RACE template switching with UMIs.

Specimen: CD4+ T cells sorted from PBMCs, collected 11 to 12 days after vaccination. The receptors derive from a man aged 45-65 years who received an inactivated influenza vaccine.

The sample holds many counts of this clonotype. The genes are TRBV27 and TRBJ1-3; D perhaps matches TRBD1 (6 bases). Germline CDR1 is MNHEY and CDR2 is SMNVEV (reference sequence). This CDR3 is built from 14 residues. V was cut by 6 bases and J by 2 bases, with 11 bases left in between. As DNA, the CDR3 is TGTGCCAGCAGGGGGGCTAAAGCTGGAAACACCATATATTTT. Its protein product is CASRGAKAGNTIYF.

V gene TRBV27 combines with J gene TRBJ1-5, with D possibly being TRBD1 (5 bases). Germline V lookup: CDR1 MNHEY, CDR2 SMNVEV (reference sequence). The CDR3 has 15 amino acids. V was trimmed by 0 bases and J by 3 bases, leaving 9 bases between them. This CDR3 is CASSLSGGPNQPQHF. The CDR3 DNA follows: TGTGCCAGCAGTTTATCCGGGGGTCCCAATCAGCCCCAGCATTTT.

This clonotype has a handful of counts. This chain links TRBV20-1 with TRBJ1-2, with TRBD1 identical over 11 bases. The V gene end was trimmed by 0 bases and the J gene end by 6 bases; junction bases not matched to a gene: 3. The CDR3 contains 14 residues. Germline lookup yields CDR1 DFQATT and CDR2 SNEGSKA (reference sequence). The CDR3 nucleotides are TGCAGTGCTAGAGATACGGGACAGGGGGATGGCTACACCTTC. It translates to CSARDTGQGDGYTF.

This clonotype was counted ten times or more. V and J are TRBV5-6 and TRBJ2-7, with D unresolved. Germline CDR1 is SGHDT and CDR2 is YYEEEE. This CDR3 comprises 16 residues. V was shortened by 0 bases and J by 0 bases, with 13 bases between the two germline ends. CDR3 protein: CASSLVFSSISYEQYF. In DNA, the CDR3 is TGTGCCAGCAGCTTGGTTTTCAGTAGTATCTCCTACGAGCAGTACTTC.

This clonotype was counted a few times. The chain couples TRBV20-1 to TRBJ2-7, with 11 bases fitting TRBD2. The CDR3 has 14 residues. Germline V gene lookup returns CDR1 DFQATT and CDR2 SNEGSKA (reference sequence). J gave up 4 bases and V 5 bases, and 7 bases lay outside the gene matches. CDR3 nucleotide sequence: TGCAGTGCTTTACCGGGACTAGCGGTATACGAGCAGTACTTC. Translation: CSALPGLAVYEQYF.

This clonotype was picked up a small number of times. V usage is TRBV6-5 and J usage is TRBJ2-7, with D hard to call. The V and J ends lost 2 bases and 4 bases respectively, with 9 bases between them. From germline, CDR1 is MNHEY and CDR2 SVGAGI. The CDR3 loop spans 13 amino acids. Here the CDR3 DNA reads TGTGCCAGCAGTTACCGACCAGAGTACGAGCAGTACTTC. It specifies CASSYRPEYEQYF.

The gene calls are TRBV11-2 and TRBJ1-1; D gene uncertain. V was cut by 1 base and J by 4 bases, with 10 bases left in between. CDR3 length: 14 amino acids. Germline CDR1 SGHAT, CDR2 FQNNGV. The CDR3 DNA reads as TGTGCCAGCAGCTTAGGTTCCGGGTCCACTGAAGCTTTCTTT. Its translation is CASSLGSGSTEAFF.

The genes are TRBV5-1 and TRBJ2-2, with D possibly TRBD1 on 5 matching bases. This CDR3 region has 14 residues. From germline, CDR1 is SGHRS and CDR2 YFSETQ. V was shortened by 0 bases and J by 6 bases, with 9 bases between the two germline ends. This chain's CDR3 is CASSLAVGAGELFF. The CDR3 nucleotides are TGCGCCAGCAGCTTGGCCGTAGGGGCCGGGGAGCTGTTTTTT.

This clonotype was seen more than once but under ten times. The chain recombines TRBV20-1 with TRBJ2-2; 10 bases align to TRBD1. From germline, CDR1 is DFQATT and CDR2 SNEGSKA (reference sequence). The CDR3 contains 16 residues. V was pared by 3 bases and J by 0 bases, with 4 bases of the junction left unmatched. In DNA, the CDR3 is TGCAGTGCTAGTGAAGGACAGGGGGCGAACACCGGGGAGCTGTTTTTT. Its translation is CSASEGQGANTGELFF.

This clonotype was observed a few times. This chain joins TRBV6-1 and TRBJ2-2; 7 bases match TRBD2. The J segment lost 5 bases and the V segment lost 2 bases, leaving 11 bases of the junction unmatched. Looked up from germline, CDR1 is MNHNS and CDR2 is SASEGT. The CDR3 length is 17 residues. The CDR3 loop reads CASSENGWEGRTGELFF. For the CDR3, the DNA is TGTGCCAGCAGTGAAAATGGTTGGGAGGGTCGGACCGGGGAGCTGTTTTTT.

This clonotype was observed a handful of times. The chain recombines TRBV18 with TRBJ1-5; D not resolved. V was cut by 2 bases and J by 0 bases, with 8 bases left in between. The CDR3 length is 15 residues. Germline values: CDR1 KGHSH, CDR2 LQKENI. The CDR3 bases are TGTGCCAGCTCACCAGGCAGCTATAGCAATCAGCCCCAGCATTTT. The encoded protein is CASSPGSYSNQPQHF.

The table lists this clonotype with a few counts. Here the CDR3 DNA reads TGTGCCAGCAGCCAAGGCTCCACAGGGAACACTGAAGCTTTCTTT. Its protein product is CASSQGSTGNTEAFF. V is TRBV3-1 and J is TRBJ1-1; a weak D match, TRBD1 (5 bases). Trimming removed 1 base at V and 1 base at J, with 10 bases between. Looked up from germline, CDR1 is LGHDT and CDR2 is YNNKEL (reference sequence). This CDR3 has 15 residues. The whole variable domain, remainder taken from reference TRBV3-1 and TRBJ1-1, is DTAVSQTPKYLVTQMGNDKSIKCEQNLGHDTMYWYKQDSKKFLKIMFSYNNKELIINETVPNRFSPKSPDKAHLNLHINSLELGDSAVYFCASSQGSTGNTEAFFGQGTRLTVV.

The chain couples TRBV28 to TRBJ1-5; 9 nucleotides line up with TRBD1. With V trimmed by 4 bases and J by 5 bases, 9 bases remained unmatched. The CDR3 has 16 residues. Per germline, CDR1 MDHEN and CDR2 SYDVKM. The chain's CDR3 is CASSYGSQGAYQPQHF. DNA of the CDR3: TGTGCCAGCAGTTATGGGTCACAGGGGGCTTATCAGCCCCAGCATTTT.

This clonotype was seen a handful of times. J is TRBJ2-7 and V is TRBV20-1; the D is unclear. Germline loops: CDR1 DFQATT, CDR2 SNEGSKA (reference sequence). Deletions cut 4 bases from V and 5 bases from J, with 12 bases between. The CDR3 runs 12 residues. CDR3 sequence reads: CSANKRFDEQYF. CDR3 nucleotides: TGCAGTGCTAATAAACGTTTCGACGAGCAGTACTTC.

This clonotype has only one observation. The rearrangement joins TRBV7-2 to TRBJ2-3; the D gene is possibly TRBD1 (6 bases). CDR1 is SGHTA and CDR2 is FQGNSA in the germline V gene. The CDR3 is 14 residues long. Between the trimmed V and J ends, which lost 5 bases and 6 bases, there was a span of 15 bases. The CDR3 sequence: CASSPQGGVDTQYF. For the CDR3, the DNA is TGTGCCAGCAGCCCACAGGGTGGAGTGGATACGCAGTATTTT.

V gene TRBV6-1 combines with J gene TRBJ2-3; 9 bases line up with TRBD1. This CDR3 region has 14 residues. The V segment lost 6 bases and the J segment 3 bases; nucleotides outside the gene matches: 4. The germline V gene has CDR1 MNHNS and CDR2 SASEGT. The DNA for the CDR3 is TGTGCCAGCAGGGACGGACAGGGGACAGATACGCAGTATTTT. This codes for CASRDGQGTDTQYF.